The 14 T cell receptor beta chains listed next were all sequenced from one sample in a study of memory CD4+ T cells and cytomegalovirus serostatus. The sort gate was single viable CD3+CD4+CD8-CD45RO+ cells for memory CD4+ T cells. Clones were sequenced by immunoSEQ multiplex PCR, and TCRdb holds only the in-frame ones, with some missing. The sample has about 57,000 clones, over 75% seen once. Sequencing was performed on memory CD4+ T cells from blood. These receptors were obtained from an adult in good health and CMV-seronegative.

The J gene is TRBJ2-7, the V gene TRBV7-3; 11 nucleotides agree with TRBD2. The germline V gene has CDR1 SGHTA and CDR2 FQGTGA. The CDR3 covers 16 residues. J lost 7 bases, V lost 1 base, and 9 bases had no gene match. CDR3 coding DNA: TGTGCCAGCAGCTTAAACCCCCTAGCGGGAGGAAGGGAGCAGTACTTC. Translated: CASSLNPLAGGREQYF.

The rearrangement joins TRBV5-5 to TRBJ1-2; D may be TRBD1 (5 bases). The CDR3 is made up of 14 amino acids. Germline V gives CDR1 SGHKS, CDR2 YYEKEE (reference sequence). The germline V and J ends were trimmed by 0 bases and 6 bases, with 12 bases remaining between them. The CDR3 DNA is TGTGCCAGCAGCTTGGCCGCACAGGTGAATGGCTACACCTTC. It yields the protein CASSLAAQVNGYTF.

This chain joins TRBV5-1 and TRBJ2-5, with a tentative D call TRBD2 (6 bases). Germline loops: CDR1 SGHRS, CDR2 YFSETQ. Trimming pared 0 bases from V and 4 bases from J, leaving 10 bases between. CDR3 size: 14 residues. The CDR3 region has the DNA TGCGCCAGCAGCTTGGGGGGGGTCGGAGAGACCCAGTACTTC. Residues: CASSLGGVGETQYF.

The chain recombines TRBV7-2 with TRBJ2-3, with 7 bases matching TRBD2. With V trimmed by 1 base and J by 6 bases, 16 bases remained unmatched. Germline loops: CDR1 SGHTA, CDR2 FQGNSA. The CDR3 length is 18 residues. CDR3 coding DNA: TGTGCCAGCAGCTTAGTGGGTCGTCGCGGGAGCCTAAGGGATACGCAGTATTTT. As protein: CASSLVGRRGSLRDTQYF.

The rearrangement joins TRBV28 to TRBJ1-4; maybe TRBD1 (5 bases). This CDR3 has 16 amino acids. Germline lookup yields CDR1 MDHEN and CDR2 SYDVKM. V lost 4 bases and J lost 7, with 19 bases in between. CDR3 DNA sequence: TGTGCCAGCAGTTACCGTCCGGGGCTAATGGGTGAAAAACTGTTTTTT. Translated, it gives CASSYRPGLMGEKLFF.

The sample holds one count of this clone. The chain has TRBV14 and TRBJ1-3; D unclear. Germline assignment: CDR1 SGHDN and CDR2 FVKESK. The ends were cut back, 2 bases at V and 0 bases at J, with 2 bases in the middle. The CDR3 is 13 amino acids. CDR3 loop: CASSQLSGNTIYF. CDR3 bases: TGTGCCAGCAGCCAACTCTCTGGAAACACCATATATTTT.

The CDR3 sequence: CASSYDMSYGYTF. DNA of the CDR3: TGTGCCAGCAGTTACGACATGTCCTATGGCTACACCTTC. The V gene is TRBV6-5, the J gene TRBJ1-2; the D is unclear. Deletions cut 2 bases from V and 4 bases from J, with 8 bases between. The CDR3 sequence is 13 residues long. Germline V gene data show CDR1 as MNHEY and CDR2 as SVGAGI.

The chain combines TRBV18 with TRBJ1-2; no definite D call. V shed 8 bases and J shed 8 bases, with 18 bases lying between them. This CDR3 is built from 13 residues. Germline CDR1 KGHSH, CDR2 LQKENI. CDR3 sequence reads: CASPLRASRGYTF. In DNA, the CDR3 is TGTGCCAGCCCGCTTCGTGCCTCGCGGGGCTACACCTTC.

The chain recombines TRBV15 with TRBJ1-2; D unresolved. CDR1 and CDR2 from the germline V gene are LNHNV and YYDKDF (reference sequence). The V end lost 3 bases, the J end lost 2 bases, and 10 bases lay between the germline ends. The length of the CDR3 is 14 residues. The CDR3 region is CATSRGERNYGYTF. The CDR3 nucleotides read TGTGCCACCAGCAGGGGAGAGCGAAACTATGGCTACACCTTC.

The chain carries TRBV28 and TRBJ1-1; no clear D. Germline V lookup: CDR1 MDHEN, CDR2 SYDVKM. The CDR3 consists of 14 residues. The V gene lost 6 bases and the J gene lost 0 bases, with 11 bases spanning the gap. The CDR3 loop is CASREGRLNTEAFF. CDR3 in DNA: TGTGCCAGCAGGGAAGGACGGTTGAACACTGAAGCTTTCTTT.

The chain joins TRBV18 to TRBJ2-7; 7 bases line up with TRBD2. The CDR3 loop spans 13 amino acids. Trimming took 3 bases from V and 6 from J; bases not matched to a gene: 5. Germline CDR1 reads KGHSH; CDR2 reads LQKENI. Here the CDR3 DNA reads TGTGCCAGCTCACCGAATGAGCGGGGCGAGCAGTACTTC. This encodes CASSPNERGEQYF.

This clone occurred once. The chain recombines TRBV19 with TRBJ1-6; TRBD1 matches 7 bases. This CDR3 contains 14 residues. Germline CDR1 and CDR2: LNHDA and SQIVND (reference sequence). V shed 7 bases and J 7 bases; nucleotides not matched to a gene: 7. CDR3 in amino acids: CASKIGTENSPLHF. DNA for the CDR3: TGTGCCAGTAAGATCGGGACAGAGAATTCACCCCTCCACTTT. The whole variable domain, filled in from reference TRBV19 and TRBJ1-6, reads DGGITQSPKYLFRKEGQNVTLSCEQNLNHDAMYWYRQDPGQGLRLIYYSQIVNDFQKGDIAEGYSVSREKKESFPLTVTSAQKNPTAFYLCASKIGTENSPLHFGNGTRLTVT.

This clone has a single count. The chain joins TRBV28 to TRBJ2-5; TRBD2 is a possible D gene (6 bases). The CDR3 runs to 13 residues. V was clipped by 5 bases and J by 5 bases, with 12 bases between them. The germline V gene has CDR1 MDHEN and CDR2 SYDVKM. DNA for the CDR3: TGTGCCAGCAGTAGGAGGGCCGACGAGACCCAGTACTTC. It specifies CASSRRADETQYF.

The rearrangement links TRBV27 to TRBJ1-2, with 7 bases fitting TRBD1. Germline V lookup: CDR1 MNHEY, CDR2 SMNVEV (reference sequence). The CDR3 has 13 amino acids. V lost 8 bases, J lost 5 bases, and 8 bases stayed unmatched. The DNA for the CDR3 is TGTGCCAGCGGCGTGAGGGGGCCATATGGCTACACCTTC. It encodes CASGVRGPYGYTF.